Listed below are T cell receptor beta chains from one sample, sequenced in a study of CD8 T cells in Susac syndrome. TCRdb re-called the immunoSEQ multiplex PCR reads with MiXCR, one entry per CDR3 protein. This sample yields over 100,000 distinct CDR3 sequences, of which less than 97% are seen a single time; 0.096% belongs to the top ten. The sample consisted of CD4+ T cells from PBMCs. These receptors all stem from a human donor in good health. Each CDR3 is given with its conserved first and last residue. Fields, in order: J gene, V gene, CDR3 protein.

J gene: TRBJ2-5; V gene: TRBV7-3; CDR3 protein: CASSHGQGGETQYF
J gene: TRBJ2-3; V gene: TRBV19; CDR3 protein: CASSNTYSTDTQYF
J gene: TRBJ1-6; V gene: TRBV28; CDR3 protein: CASTTYQGWSSPLHF
J gene: TRBJ1-2; V gene: TRBV12-3/TRBV12-4; CDR3 protein: CASSLKHDRGFYGYTF
J gene: TRBJ1-1; V gene: TRBV2; CDR3 protein: CASSEEGNTKAFF
J gene: TRBJ1-5; V gene: TRBV24-1; CDR3 protein: CATSEVDSWRPQHF
J gene: TRBJ2-2; V gene: TRBV3-1; CDR3 protein: CASSQVGGSNTGELFF
J gene: TRBJ2-7; V gene: TRBV7-2; CDR3 protein: CASSSPRAGAGEQYF
J gene: TRBJ2-7; V gene: TRBV29-1; CDR3 protein: CSVESDRAYEQYF
J gene: TRBJ1-1; V gene: TRBV6-5; CDR3 protein: CASSYSYALNTEAFF
J gene: TRBJ2-5; V gene: TRBV5-1; CDR3 protein: CASSLSAPQETQYF
J gene: TRBJ2-4; V gene: TRBV12-3/TRBV12-4; CDR3 protein: CASSFGVPKRFQYF
J gene: TRBJ2-1; V gene: TRBV27; CDR3 protein: CASSPQVAGGGNEQFF
J gene: TRBJ1-6; V gene: TRBV2; CDR3 protein: CASSGRGQNSPLHF
J gene: TRBJ2-3; V gene: TRBV20-1; CDR3 protein: CSAVTGTRSTDTQYF
J gene: TRBJ2-3; V gene: TRBV4-1; CDR3 protein: CASSQSGGYNTQYF
J gene: TRBJ1-1; V gene: TRBV12-3/TRBV12-4; CDR3 protein: CASSLGDSGMEGCFF
J gene: TRBJ2-7; V gene: TRBV29-1; CDR3 protein: CSVQGGTGSSYEQYF
J gene: TRBJ2-7; V gene: TRBV9; CDR3 protein: CASSVASGGTTYEQYF
J gene: TRBJ2-4; V gene: TRBV6-5; CDR3 protein: CASRTSGRNIQYF
J gene: TRBJ2-2; V gene: TRBV7-3; CDR3 protein: CASSSRVANTGELFF
J gene: TRBJ2-3; V gene: TRBV6-2/TRBV6-3; CDR3 protein: CASRSKGEPPDTQYF
J gene: TRBJ2-7; V gene: TRBV2; CDR3 protein: CASSPDRNSYEQYF
J gene: TRBJ1-1; V gene: TRBV12-3/TRBV12-4; CDR3 protein: CASSSSVYNTEAFF
J gene: TRBJ1-1; V gene: TRBV29-1; CDR3 protein: CSVGTLKNTEAFF
J gene: TRBJ1-1; V gene: TRBV5-1; CDR3 protein: CASSLSGGNTEAFF